This TCR beta chain was retrieved from a study of T cells after somatic rescue of genetic block. The protocol was immunoSEQ multiplex PCR, while the TCRdb copy is restricted to in-frame clones and leaves out a portion. The profile shows 88,000 or so clones, 85% to 90% of them singletons. Trimming pared 2 bases from V and 8 bases from J, leaving 20 bases between. Germline lookup yields CDR1 SNHLY and CDR2 FYNNEI. The CDR3 has 16 residues. The specimen sequenced was peripheral blood mononuclear cells (PBMCs). The receptor was isolated from a woman aged 18-29 years. V gene TRBV2 combines with J gene TRBJ2-3; a weak D match, TRBD1 (6 bases). This CDR3 reads CASSEPGAGADGTQYF. CDR3 DNA: TGTGCCAGCAGTGAACCAGGGGCTGGGGCAGATGGTACGCAGTATTTT.